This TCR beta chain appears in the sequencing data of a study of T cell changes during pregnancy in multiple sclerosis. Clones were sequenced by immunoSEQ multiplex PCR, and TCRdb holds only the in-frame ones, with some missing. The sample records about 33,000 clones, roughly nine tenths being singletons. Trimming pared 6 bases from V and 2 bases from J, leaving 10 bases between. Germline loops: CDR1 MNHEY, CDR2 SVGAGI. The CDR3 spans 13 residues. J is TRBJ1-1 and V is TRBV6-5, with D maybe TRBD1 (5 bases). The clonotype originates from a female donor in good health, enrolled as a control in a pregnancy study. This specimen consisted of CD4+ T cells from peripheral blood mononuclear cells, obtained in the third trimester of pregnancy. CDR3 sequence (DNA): TGTGCCAGCAGGGGGACTGCTAACACTGAAGCTTTCTTT. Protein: CASRGTANTEAFF.